Following are 17 T cell receptor beta chains from one sample sequenced in a study of beta chain features in type 1 diabetes. Since all of the isolated RNA was reverse transcribed, expressed TCRB transcripts were what got sequenced. Sequenced by immunoSEQ multiplex PCR; TCRdb stores in-frame clones only, minus some. Of around 300,000 clones listed, under 8.5% were seen once; the top ten hold approximately 1%. The material sequenced was central memory CD4+ T cells from blood. All receptors derive from a woman aged 18-29 years in good health.

The gene calls are TRBV10-3 and TRBJ2-5, with D unresolved. V gave up 6 bases and J gave up 5 bases, with 16 bases separating them. Germline V gene data show CDR1 as ENHRY and CDR2 as SYGVKD. The CDR3 is made up of 14 amino acids. CDR3 in DNA: TGTGCCATCAGAGATCATTCCCTGGGGGAGACCCAGTACTTC. It encodes CAIRDHSLGETQYF.

At least ten counts were recorded for this clone. This same CDR3 is encoded by further DNA sequences in the sample. V gene TRBV27 combines with J gene TRBJ1-2; 7 nucleotides line up with TRBD1. The CDR3 extends over 14 amino acids. V lost 5 bases and J lost 1; bases outside the gene matches: 4. Germline values: CDR1 MNHEY, CDR2 SMNVEV (reference sequence). The CDR3 coding sequence is TGTGCCAGCAGTCCAGACAGGGTTAACTATGGCTACACCTTC. It yields the protein CASSPDRVNYGYTF.

This clone was seen more than once but under ten times. The chain has TRBV5-8 and TRBJ2-3, with 7 nucleotides matching TRBD1. J lost 1 base, V lost 0 bases, and 5 bases had no gene match. The length of the CDR3 is 16 residues. The germline CDR1 and CDR2 sequences are SGHTS and YDEGEE. The CDR3 DNA sequence: TGTGCCAGCAGCTTGGGGGACAGCTTTGGCACAGATACGCAGTATTTT. This sequence encodes CASSLGDSFGTDTQYF.

The CDR3 spells CASRQGPNTEAFF. The CDR3 DNA follows: TGCGCCAGCAGGCAAGGGCCGAACACTGAAGCTTTCTTT. The chain couples TRBV5-1 to TRBJ1-1, with D hard to call. The CDR3 length is 13 residues. V dropped 5 bases and J dropped 1 base, with 9 bases sitting between them. Looked up from germline, CDR1 is SGHRS and CDR2 is YFSETQ. Variable domain in full (rest from reference TRBV5-1 and TRBJ1-1): KAGVTQTPRYLIKTRGQQVTLSCSPISGHRSVSWYQQTPGQGLQFLFEYFSETQRNKGNFPGRFSGRQFSNSRSEMNVSTLELGDSALYLCASRQGPNTEAFFGQGTRLTVV.

This clone was detected a few times. The chain recombines TRBV11-3 with TRBJ2-1; D might be TRBD2 (6 bases). Trimming removed 2 bases at V and 8 bases at J, with 13 bases between. The CDR3 is made up of 14 amino acids. CDR1 and CDR2 from the germline V gene are SGHNT and YENEEA. The CDR3: CASSLTGVTHEQFF. For the CDR3, the DNA is TGTGCCAGCAGCTTAACGGGAGTTACGCATGAGCAGTTCTTC.

The chain uses TRBV27 and TRBJ2-5; the D gene is possibly TRBD1 (6 bases). There are 13 residues in the CDR3. Germline V gene sequence: CDR1 MNHEY, CDR2 SMNVEV (reference sequence). V shed 2 bases and J shed 9 bases, with 13 bases lying between them. The CDR3: CASSLATGTSQYF. The CDR3 DNA sequence: TGTGCCAGCAGTTTAGCCACAGGGACGTCCCAGTACTTC.

This clone was counted only a few times. The chain uses TRBV7-8 and TRBJ2-7; the D is unclear. Germline loops: CDR1 SGHVS, CDR2 FQNEAQ. The CDR3 contains 13 residues. The ends were cut back, 1 base at V and 1 base at J, with 5 bases in the middle. DNA for the CDR3: TGTGCCAGCAGCTTAGGACCGTCCTACGAGCAGTACTTC. Protein sequence: CASSLGPSYEQYF. Based on the CDR3 plus reference TRBV7-8 and TRBJ2-7, the full variable domain is GAGVSQSPRYKVAKRGQDVALRCDPISGHVSLFWYQQALGQGPEFLTYFQNEAQLDKSGLPSDRFFAERPEGSVSTLKIQRTQQEDSAVYLCASSLGPSYEQYFGPGTRLTVT.

The J gene is TRBJ2-5, the V gene TRBV7-2; a possible D gene is TRBD2 (6 bases). The ends were cut back, 5 bases at V and 5 bases at J, with 15 bases in the middle. This CDR3 is built from 14 residues. CDR1 is SGHTA, CDR2 FQGNSA, per germline. CDR3 loop: CASSAHGGGETQYF. CDR3 nucleotide sequence: TGTGCCAGCAGCGCACACGGGGGTGGGGAGACCCAGTACTTC.

This clone was seen a handful of times. The same CDR3 arises from other DNA sequences in this sample as well. The chain couples TRBV18 to TRBJ2-1; D gene ambiguous. Between the trimmed V and J ends, which lost 2 bases and 0 bases, there was a span of 2 bases. This CDR3 contains 13 residues. The germline V gene encodes CDR1 KGHSH and CDR2 LQKENI. CDR3 nucleotide sequence: TGTGCCAGCTCACCAGACTCCTACAATGAGCAGTTCTTC. As protein: CASSPDSYNEQFF.

This sequence joins TRBV10-3 and TRBJ1-1, with D hard to call. V was pared by 0 bases and J by 1 base, with 6 bases between. Germline lookup yields CDR1 ENHRY and CDR2 SYGVKD. The CDR3 is made up of 14 amino acids. CDR3 protein: CAISESGRNTEAFF. In nucleotides, the CDR3 is TGTGCCATCAGTGAGTCCGGCCGGAACACTGAAGCTTTCTTT.

The V and J genes are TRBV21-1 and TRBJ1-1. TRBV21-1 is assigned pseudogene status. This CDR3 has 14 amino acids. The CDR3 loop is CASSKAMGDTEAFF. The CDR3 nucleotides read TGTGCCAGCAGCAAGGCGATGGGGGACACTGAAGCTTTCTTT.

This clone was seen ten or more times. The same CDR3 also results from other DNA sequences found in this sample. The chain carries TRBV7-2 and TRBJ1-5, with a weak D call TRBD1 (5 bases). This CDR3 region has 14 residues. Germline V lookup: CDR1 SGHTA, CDR2 FQGNSA. Trimming took 1 base from V and 2 from J, leaving 6 bases between them. In nucleotides, the CDR3 is TGTGCCAGCAGCTTAGTGGGGGGCAATCAGCCCCAGCATTTT. Amino acids: CASSLVGGNQPQHF.

The chain carries TRBV10-3 and TRBJ1-6, with D unclear. From germline, CDR1 is ENHRY and CDR2 SYGVKD. Trimming cost V 3 bases and J 11 bases, with 8 bases left between them. CDR3 length: 12 amino acids. The CDR3 is CAISEGKTPLHF. Here the CDR3 DNA reads TGTGCCATCAGTGAAGGGAAAACACCCCTCCACTTT.

This chain uses TRBV7-2 with TRBJ1-3; 8 bases fit TRBD1. The junction had 6 bases not matched to a gene; V was cut back by 5 bases and J by 0 bases. In germline, CDR1 is SGHTA, CDR2 FQGNSA. The CDR3 loop spans 16 amino acids. For the CDR3, the DNA is TGTGCCAGCAGCCCGGGACAGGCCAACTCTGGAAACACCATATATTTT. It specifies CASSPGQANSGNTIYF.

The sample holds a few counts of this clone. This rearrangement joins TRBV28 to TRBJ2-1; 7 bases line up with TRBD1. The V and J ends lost 3 bases and 14 bases, in that order; junction bases with no gene match: 25. CDR1 and CDR2 (germline): MDHEN, SYDVKM. This CDR3 is 18 amino acids long. This CDR3 is CASSFPSYRDSDFRREFF. CDR3 sequence (DNA): TGTGCCAGCAGTTTTCCAAGTTACCGGGACAGCGACTTTCGACGTGAGTTCTTC.

This rearrangement joins TRBV5-6 to TRBJ2-3; D is unclear. Germline V gene sequence: CDR1 SGHDT, CDR2 YYEEEE. Between the trimmed V and J ends, which lost 0 bases and 7 bases, there was a span of 3 bases. This CDR3 is 11 amino acids long. The CDR3 here is CASSLAYTQYF. As DNA, the CDR3 is TGTGCCAGCAGCTTGGCATATACGCAGTATTTT.

This clone has just a few counts. V is TRBV5-6 and J is TRBJ1-2; D is perhaps TRBD1 (5 bases). V was cut by 8 bases and J by 5 bases, with 13 bases left in between. Looked up from germline, CDR1 is SGHDT and CDR2 is YYEEEE. CDR3 size: 12 residues. The CDR3, as DNA: TGTGCCAGTCTCGGGGGTGGATATGGCTACACCTTC. Translating gives CASLGGGYGYTF.